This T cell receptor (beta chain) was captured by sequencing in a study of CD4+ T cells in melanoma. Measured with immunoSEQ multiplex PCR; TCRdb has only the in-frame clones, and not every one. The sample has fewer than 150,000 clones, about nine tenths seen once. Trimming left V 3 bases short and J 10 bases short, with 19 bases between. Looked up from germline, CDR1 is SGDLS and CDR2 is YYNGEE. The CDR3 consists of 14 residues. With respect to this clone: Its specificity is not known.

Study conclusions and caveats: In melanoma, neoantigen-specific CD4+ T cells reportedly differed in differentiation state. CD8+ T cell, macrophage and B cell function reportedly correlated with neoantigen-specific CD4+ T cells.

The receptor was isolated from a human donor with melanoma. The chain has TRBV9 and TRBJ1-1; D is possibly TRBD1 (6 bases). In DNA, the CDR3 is TGTGCCAGCAGCGGACGACGGGACACTTTGGGAGCTTTCTTT. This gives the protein CASSGRRDTLGAFF.